This T cell receptor (beta chain) is drawn from a study of cytomegalovirus exposure and HLA in healthy donors. With respect to this clone: One end of the junction is discordant with germline, which a read error may explain.

The CDR3 is 11 amino acids. Germline CDR1 is MDHEN and CDR2 is SYDVKM. The data were produced by immunoSEQ multiplex PCR, yet TCRdb's version contains in-frame clones alone and is incomplete. The sample lists about 250,000 clones, about 90% occurring once. The chain recombines TRBV28 with TRBJ1-1; D is unclear. This clonotype was sampled from a man aged 18 to 35 in good health and CMV-seropositive. What was sequenced was PBMCs. The CDR3 is CASSRFTEAFF. The CDR3 DNA sequence: TGTGCCAGCAGCCGATTCACTGAGGCTTTCTTT.